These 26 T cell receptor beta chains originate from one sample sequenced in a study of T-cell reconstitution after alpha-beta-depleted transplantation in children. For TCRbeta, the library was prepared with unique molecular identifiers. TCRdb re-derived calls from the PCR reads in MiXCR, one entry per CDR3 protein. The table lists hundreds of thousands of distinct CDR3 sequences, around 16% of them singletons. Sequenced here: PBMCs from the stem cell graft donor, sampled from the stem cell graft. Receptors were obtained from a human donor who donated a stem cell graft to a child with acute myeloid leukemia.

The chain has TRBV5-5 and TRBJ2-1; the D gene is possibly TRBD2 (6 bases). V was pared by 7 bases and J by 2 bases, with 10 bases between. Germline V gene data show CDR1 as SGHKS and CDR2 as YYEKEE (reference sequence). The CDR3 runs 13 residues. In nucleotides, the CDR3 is TGTGCCAGCGGGGACTCCACCTACAATGAGCAGTTCTTC. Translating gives CASGDSTYNEQFF.

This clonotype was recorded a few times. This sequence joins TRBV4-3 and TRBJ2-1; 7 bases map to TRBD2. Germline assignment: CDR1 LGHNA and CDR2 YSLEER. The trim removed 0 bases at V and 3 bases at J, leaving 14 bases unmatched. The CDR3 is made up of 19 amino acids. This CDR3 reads CASSQDPSDGLVYYNEQFF. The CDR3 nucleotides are TGCGCCAGCAGCCAAGATCCCTCAGACGGACTAGTTTACTACAATGAGCAGTTCTTC.

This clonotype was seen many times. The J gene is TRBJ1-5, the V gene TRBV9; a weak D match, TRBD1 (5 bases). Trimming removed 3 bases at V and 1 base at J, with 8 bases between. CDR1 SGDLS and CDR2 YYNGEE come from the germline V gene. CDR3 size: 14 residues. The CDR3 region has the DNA TGTGCCAGCAGCGCCGGGGGAAGCAATCAGCCCCAGCATTTT. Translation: CASSAGGSNQPQHF.

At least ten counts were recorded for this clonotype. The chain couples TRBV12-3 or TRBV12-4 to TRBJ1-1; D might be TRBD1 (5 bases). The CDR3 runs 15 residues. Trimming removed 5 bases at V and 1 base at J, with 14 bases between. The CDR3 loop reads CASSPPRGRNTEAFF. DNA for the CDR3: TGTGCCAGCAGTCCTCCTAGGGGACGGAACACTGAAGCTTTCTTT.

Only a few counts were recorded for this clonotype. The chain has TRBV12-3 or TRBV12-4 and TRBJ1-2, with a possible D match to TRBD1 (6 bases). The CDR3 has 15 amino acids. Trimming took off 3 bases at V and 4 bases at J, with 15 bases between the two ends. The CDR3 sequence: CASSLGAGSVYGYTF. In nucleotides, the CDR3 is TGTGCCAGCAGTTTGGGGGCAGGGTCCGTCTATGGCTACACCTTC.

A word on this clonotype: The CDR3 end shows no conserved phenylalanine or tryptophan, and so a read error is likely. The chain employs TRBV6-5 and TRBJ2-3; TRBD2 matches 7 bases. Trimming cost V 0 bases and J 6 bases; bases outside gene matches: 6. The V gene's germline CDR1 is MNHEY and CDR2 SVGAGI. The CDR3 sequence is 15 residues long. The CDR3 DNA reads TGTGCCAGCAGTTACTCGCGGCAGGGAGGGGATACGCAGTATCTT. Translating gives CASSYSRQGGDTQYL.

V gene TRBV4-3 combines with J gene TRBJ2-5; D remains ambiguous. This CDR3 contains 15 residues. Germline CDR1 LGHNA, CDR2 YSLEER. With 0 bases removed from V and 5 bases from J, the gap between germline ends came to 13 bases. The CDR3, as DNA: TGCGCCAGCAGCCAAGATGGAAGTCGTCGGGAGACCCAGTACTTC. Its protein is CASSQDGSRRETQYF.

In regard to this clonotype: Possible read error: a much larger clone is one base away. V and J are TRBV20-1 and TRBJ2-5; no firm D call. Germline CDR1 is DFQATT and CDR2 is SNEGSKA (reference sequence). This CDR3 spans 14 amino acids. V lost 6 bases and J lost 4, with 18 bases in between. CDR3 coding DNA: TGCAGTGCAACCGGAGTGGTAGGGTTAGAGACCCAGTACTTC. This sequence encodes CSATGVVGLETQYF.

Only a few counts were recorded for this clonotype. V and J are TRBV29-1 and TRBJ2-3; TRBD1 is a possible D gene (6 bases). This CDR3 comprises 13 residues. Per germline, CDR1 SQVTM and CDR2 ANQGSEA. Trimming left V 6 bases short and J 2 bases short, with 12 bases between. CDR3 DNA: TGCAGCGTCGGACAGCGGACCACAGATACGCAGTATTTT. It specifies CSVGQRTTDTQYF.

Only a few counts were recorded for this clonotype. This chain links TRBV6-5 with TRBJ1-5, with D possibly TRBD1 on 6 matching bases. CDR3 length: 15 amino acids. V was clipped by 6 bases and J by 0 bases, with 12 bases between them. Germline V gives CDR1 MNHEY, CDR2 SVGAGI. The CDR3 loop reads CASRGGGYSNQPQHF. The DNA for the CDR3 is TGTGCCAGCAGGGGGGGGGGCTATAGCAATCAGCCCCAGCATTTT.

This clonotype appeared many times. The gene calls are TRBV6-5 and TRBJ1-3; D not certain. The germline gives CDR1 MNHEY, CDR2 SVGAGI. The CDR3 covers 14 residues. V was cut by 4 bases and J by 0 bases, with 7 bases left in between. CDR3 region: CASSLQHSGNTIYF. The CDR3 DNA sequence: TGTGCCAGCAGTTTACAGCACTCTGGAAACACCATATATTTT.

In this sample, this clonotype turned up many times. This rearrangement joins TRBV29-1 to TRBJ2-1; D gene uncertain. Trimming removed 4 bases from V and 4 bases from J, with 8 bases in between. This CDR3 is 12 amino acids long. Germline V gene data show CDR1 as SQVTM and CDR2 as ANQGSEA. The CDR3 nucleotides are TGCAGCGTTGTATACACTTACAATGAGCAGTTCTTC. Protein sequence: CSVVYTYNEQFF.

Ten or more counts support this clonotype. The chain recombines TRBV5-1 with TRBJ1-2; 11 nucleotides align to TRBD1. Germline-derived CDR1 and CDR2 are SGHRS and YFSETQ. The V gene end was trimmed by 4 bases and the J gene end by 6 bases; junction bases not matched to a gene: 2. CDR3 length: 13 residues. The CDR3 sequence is CASSRTGGDGYTF. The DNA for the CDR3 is TGCGCCAGCAGCCGGACAGGGGGCGATGGCTACACCTTC.

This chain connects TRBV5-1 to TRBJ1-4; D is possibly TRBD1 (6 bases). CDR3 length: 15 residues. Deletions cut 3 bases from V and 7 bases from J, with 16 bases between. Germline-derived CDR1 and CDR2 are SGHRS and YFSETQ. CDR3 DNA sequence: TGCGCCAGCAGCTCCGAAGGGGGGATAGGTGAAAAACTGTTTTTT. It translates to CASSSEGGIGEKLFF.

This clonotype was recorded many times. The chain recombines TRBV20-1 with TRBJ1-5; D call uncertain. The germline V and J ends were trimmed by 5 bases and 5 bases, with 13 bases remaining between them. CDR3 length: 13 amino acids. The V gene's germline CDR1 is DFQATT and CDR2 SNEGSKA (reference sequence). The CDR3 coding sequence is TGCAGTGCTCATTCGGGGTACGATCAGCCCCAGCATTTT. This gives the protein CSAHSGYDQPQHF.

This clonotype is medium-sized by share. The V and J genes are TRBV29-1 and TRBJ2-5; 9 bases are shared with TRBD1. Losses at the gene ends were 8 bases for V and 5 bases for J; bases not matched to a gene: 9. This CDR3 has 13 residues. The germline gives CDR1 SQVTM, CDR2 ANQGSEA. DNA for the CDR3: TGCAGCATGTGGGACAGGGTAGGGGAGACCCAGTACTTC. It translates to CSMWDRVGETQYF.

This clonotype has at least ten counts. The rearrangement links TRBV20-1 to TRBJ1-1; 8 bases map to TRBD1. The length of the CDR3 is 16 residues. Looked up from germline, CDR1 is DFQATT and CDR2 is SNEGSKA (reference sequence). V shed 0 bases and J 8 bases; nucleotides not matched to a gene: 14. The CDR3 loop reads CSARDRRTGRISEAFF. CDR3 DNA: TGCAGTGCTAGAGATAGGCGGACAGGGAGGATTAGCGAAGCTTTCTTT.

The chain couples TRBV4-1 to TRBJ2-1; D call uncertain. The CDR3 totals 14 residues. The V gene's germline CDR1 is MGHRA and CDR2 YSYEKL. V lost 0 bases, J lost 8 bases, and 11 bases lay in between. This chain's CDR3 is CASSQELEIHEQFF. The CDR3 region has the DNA TGCGCCAGCAGCCAAGAGTTAGAGATTCATGAGCAGTTCTTC.

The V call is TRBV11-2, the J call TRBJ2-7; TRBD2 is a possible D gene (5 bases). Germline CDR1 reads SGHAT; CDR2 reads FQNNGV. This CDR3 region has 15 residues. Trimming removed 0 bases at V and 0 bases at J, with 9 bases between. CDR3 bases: TGTGCCAGCAGCTTAGATTCGGGGTACTCCTACGAGCAGTACTTC. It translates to CASSLDSGYSYEQYF. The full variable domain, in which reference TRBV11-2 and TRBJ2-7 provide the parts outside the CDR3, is EAGVAQSPRYKIIEKRQSVAFWCNPISGHATLYWYQQILGQGPKLLIQFQNNGVVDDSQLPKDRFSAERLKGVDSTLKIQPAKLEDSAVYLCASSLDSGYSYEQYFGPGTRLTVT.

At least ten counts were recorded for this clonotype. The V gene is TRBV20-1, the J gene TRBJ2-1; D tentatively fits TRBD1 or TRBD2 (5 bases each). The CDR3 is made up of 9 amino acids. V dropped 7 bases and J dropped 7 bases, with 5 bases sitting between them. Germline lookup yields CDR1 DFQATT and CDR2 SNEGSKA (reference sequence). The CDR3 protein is CSGGNEQFF. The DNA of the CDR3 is TGCAGTGGGGGGAATGAGCAGTTCTTC.

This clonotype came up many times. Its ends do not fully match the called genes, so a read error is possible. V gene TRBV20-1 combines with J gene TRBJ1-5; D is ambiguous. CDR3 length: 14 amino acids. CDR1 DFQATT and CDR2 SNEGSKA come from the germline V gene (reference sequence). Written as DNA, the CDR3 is TGCAGTGCCAGAGGACTTTCCCTATATCAGCCCCAGCATTTT. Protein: CSARGLSLYQPQHF.

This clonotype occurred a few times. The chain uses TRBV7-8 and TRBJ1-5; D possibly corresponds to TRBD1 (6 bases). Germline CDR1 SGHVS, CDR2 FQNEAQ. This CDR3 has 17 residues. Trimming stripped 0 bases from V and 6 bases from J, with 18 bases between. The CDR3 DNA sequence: TGTGCCAGCAGCTTAGCGGGGTTACAGGGAGCGTTTCAGCCCCAGCATTTT. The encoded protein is CASSLAGLQGAFQPQHF. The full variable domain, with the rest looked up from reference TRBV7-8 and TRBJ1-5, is GAGVSQSPRYKVAKRGQDVALRCDPISGHVSLFWYQQALGQGPEFLTYFQNEAQLDKSGLPSDRFFAERPEGSVSTLKIQRTQQEDSAVYLCASSLAGLQGAFQPQHFGDGTRLSIL.

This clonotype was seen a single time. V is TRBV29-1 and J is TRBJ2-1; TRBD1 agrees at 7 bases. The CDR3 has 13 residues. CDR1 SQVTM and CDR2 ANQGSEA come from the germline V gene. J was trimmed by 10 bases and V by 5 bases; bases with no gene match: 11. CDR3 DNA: TGCAGCGTTCAAGGACAGGAGGCGCGGGAGCAGTTCTTC. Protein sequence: CSVQGQEAREQFF.

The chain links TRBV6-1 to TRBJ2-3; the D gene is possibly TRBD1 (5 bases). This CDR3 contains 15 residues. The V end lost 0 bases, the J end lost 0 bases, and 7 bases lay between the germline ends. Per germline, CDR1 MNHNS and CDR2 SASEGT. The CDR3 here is CASSEAQGSTDTQYF. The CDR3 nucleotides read TGTGCCAGCAGTGAAGCGCAGGGAAGCACAGATACGCAGTATTTT.

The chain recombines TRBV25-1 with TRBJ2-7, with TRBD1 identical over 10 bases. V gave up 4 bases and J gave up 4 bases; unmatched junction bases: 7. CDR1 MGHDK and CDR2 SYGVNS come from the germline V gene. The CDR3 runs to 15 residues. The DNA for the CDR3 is TGTGCCAGCAGTGGGGGGGGACAGGGGAGGTACGAGCAGTACGTC. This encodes CASSGGGQGRYEQYV.

CDR3 amino acids: CASSASQVILGNTIYF. The DNA of the CDR3 is TGTGCCAGCAGTGCCTCACAGGTTATACTTGGAAACACCATATATTTT. J is TRBJ1-3 and V is TRBV12-3 or TRBV12-4; perhaps TRBD1 as D (5 bases). The V and J ends lost 5 bases and 3 bases respectively, with 17 bases between them. CDR3 size: 16 residues.